The rows below give T cell receptor beta chains drawn from one sample of a study of blood T cell repertoires in COVID-19. Sequencing used immunoSEQ multiplex PCR; TCRdb keeps in-frame clones, though not all of them. Altogether around 150,000 clones are present, 65% to 90% being singletons, with the ten largest covering approximately 7%. What was sequenced was peripheral blood. The receptor source for this set is a middle-aged woman with COVID-19, enrolled during active disease. CDR3s include the opening cysteine and the closing phenylalanine or tryptophan. The D gene is left open where the match is weak. The listing skips clone size in some rows; elsewhere it reads once, few, many or a size class.

d_call	v_call	clone_size	j_call	cdr3_nt	cdr3_aa
TRBD1	TRBV11-2	few	TRBJ2-1	TGTGCCAGCAGCTTAGTTGGGGACAGAGTAGATGAGCAGTTCTTC	CASSLVGDRVDEQFF
.	TRBV19	many	TRBJ1-6	TGTGCCAGTAGTATCCCAGGGGAAGATAATTCACCCCTCCACTTT	CASSIPGEDNSPLHF
.	TRBV5-1	once	TRBJ2-7	TGCGCCAGCAGCCCACAGGGTTCCGAGCAGTACTTC	CASSPQGSEQYF
TRBD1	TRBV5-4	.	TRBJ1-2	TGTGCCAGCAGCTCGGACAGGGGTAGTGACTACACCTTC	CASSSDRGSDYTF
TRBD2	TRBV9	.	TRBJ2-3	TGTGCCAGCAGCGTATCGCTAGCGGGGGGCCTCGGCACAGATACGCAGTATTTT	CASSVSLAGGLGTDTQYF
.	TRBV30	.	TRBJ2-1	TGTGCCTGGAGTGAACACACGCCCAATGAGCAGTTCTTC	CAWSEHTPNEQFF
.	TRBV2	.	TRBJ1-2	TGTGCCAGCATCCTGACAGGAGGAGACGGCTACACCTTC	CASILTGGDGYTF
TRBD2	TRBV6-6	.	TRBJ2-1	TGTGCCAGCAGTTACGTCTCGGCTAGCGGGAGCAATGAGCAGTTCTTC	CASSYVSASGSNEQFF
.	TRBV2	.	TRBJ1-1	TGTGCCAGCAGTGTCTGGCAGAACACTGAAGCTTTCTTT	CASSVWQNTEAFF
.	TRBV29-1	few	TRBJ1-1	TGCAGCGCTCCGGGGTCCATGAACACTGAAGCTTTCTTT	CSAPGSMNTEAFF
TRBD1	TRBV11-3	.	TRBJ1-2	TGTGCCAGCAGCCACAGGGGCGATGGCTACACCTTC	CASSHRGDGYTF
.	TRBV9	.	TRBJ1-5	TGTGCCAGCAGCGCGACAGGCAATCAGCCCCAGCATTTT	CASSATGNQPQHF
.	TRBV12-3/TRBV12-4	.	TRBJ2-2	TGTGCCAGCAGTTTCCAAGCGGCCGGGGAGCTGTTTTTT	CASSFQAAGELFF
.	TRBV4-1	.	TRBJ2-4	TGCGCCAGCAGCCAAGATAGAGGACTTCGGGACATTCAGTACTTC	CASSQDRGLRDIQYF
TRBD2	TRBV28	few	TRBJ2-1	TGTGCCAGCAGGGTAGGGGGGACTAGCGGTTACAATGAGCAGTTCTTC	CASRVGGTSGYNEQFF
TRBD1	TRBV18	.	TRBJ1-3	TGTGCCAGCTCACCAGTTCAGGGGGCATTGACCTCTGGAAACACCATATATTTT	CASSPVQGALTSGNTIYF
.	TRBV6-2/TRBV6-3	.	TRBJ2-3	TGTGCCAGCAGTTACTCGGTGGCGAGGGTCACAGATACGCAGTATTTT	CASSYSVARVTDTQYF
.	TRBV19	.	TRBJ2-1	TGTGCCAGTAGTCTACGACTAGGTGGTGAGCAGTTCTTC	CASSLRLGGEQFF
.	TRBV30	once	TRBJ2-2	TGTGCCTGGATTGGGCATACGAACACCGGGGAGCTGTTTTTT	CAWIGHTNTGELFF
.	TRBV5-1	.	TRBJ1-5	TGCGCCAGCAGCTCACCCCTGACGGGGAACAATCAGCCCCAGCATTTT	CASSSPLTGNNQPQHF
.	TRBV18	many	TRBJ2-3	TGTGCCAGCTCACCACCGGACTCCTTACGAGATACGCAGTATTTT	CASSPPDSLRDTQYF
TRBD1	TRBV10-3	.	TRBJ1-1	TGTGCCATCAGCCGAGGACAGGGGGCTTTTGAAGCTTTCTTT	CAISRGQGAFEAFF
TRBD2	TRBV5-6	.	TRBJ2-3	TGTGCCAGCAGCTTACCAAGCGGGAGGGGGGAGTATTTT	CASSLPSGRGEYF
TRBD1	TRBV29-1	.	TRBJ1-1	TGCAGCGTACTGACTACAGGGGCGAACACTGAAGCTTTCTTT	CSVLTTGANTEAFF
.	TRBV19	.	TRBJ2-3	TGTGCCAGTAGCCCCGAGGACTCAGTGGCGCAGTATTTT	CASSPEDSVAQYF
.	TRBV12-3/TRBV12-4	.	TRBJ2-3	TGTGCCAGCAGTTCGGGGATCGGTACGCAGTATTTT	CASSSGIGTQYF
.	TRBV12-2	.	TRBJ2-3	TGTGCAAGTCGCGTCGGGATTTATGATACGCAGTATTTT	CASRVGIYDTQYF
TRBD2	TRBV7-3	.	TRBJ2-1	TGTGCCAGCAGCTCACCCCAGGGCGGGAGGGCCGGTATCCACAATGAGCAGTTCTTC	CASSSPQGGRAGIHNEQFF
.	TRBV3-1/TRBV3-2	.	TRBJ2-5	TGTGCCAGCAGCCAAGGGAGGGGGCCCCAAGAGACCCAGTACTTC	CASSQGRGPQETQYF
.	TRBV25-1	.	TRBJ2-2	TGTGCCAGCAGAAAAACAGGGCTTGCCGGGGAGCTGTTTTTT	CASRKTGLAGELFF
.	TRBV3-1/TRBV3-2	.	TRBJ1-6	TGTGCCAGCAGCCCCCGGGGGGGCGGAAGCTCCTATAATTCACCCCTCCACTTT	CASSPRGGGSSYNSPLHF
TRBD1	TRBV7-6	.	TRBJ1-2	TGTGCCAGCAGCTACGGACAGGGTAATGGCTACACCTTC	CASSYGQGNGYTF
TRBD1	TRBV24-1	.	TRBJ2-3	TGTGCCACCAGTCCTGACAGGGTTACGACAGATACGCAGTATTTT	CATSPDRVTTDTQYF
.	TRBV14	few	TRBJ1-2	TGTGCCAGCAGCCAAACCTCGGCAGGGTATCATGGCTACACCTTC	CASSQTSAGYHGYTF
TRBD1	TRBV28	.	TRBJ1-6	TGTGCCAGCAGTCCCGGGACAGGGAATAGGTCACCCCTCCACTTT	CASSPGTGNRSPLHF
.	TRBV7-6	.	TRBJ2-2	TGTGCCAGCGGCCTCCTCGCTTCCACCGGGGAGCTGTTTTTT	CASGLLASTGELFF
.	TRBV19	.	TRBJ2-1	TGTGCCAGTAGTATGCTAGACGAGCAGTTCTTC	CASSMLDEQFF
.	TRBV18	.	TRBJ2-2	TGTGCCAGCTCACCACAAAGTAGGGGAACCGGGGAGCTGTTTTTT	CASSPQSRGTGELFF
.	TRBV20-1	.	TRBJ1-2	TGCAGTGCTAGGAGAGGGAGTCACGAAACCTTC	CSARRGSHETF
TRBD1	TRBV27	.	TRBJ1-5	TGTGCCAGCAGTAACAGGGGAAGGGATCAGCCCCAGCATTTT	CASSNRGRDQPQHF
TRBD2	TRBV20-1	.	TRBJ2-3	TGCAGTGCTAGTCCTAGCGGGGGGAACACAGATACGCAGTATTTT	CSASPSGGNTDTQYF
TRBD2	TRBV5-4	.	TRBJ2-2	TGTGCCAGCAGCTCGGAACTAGCGGGGGGGACCGGGGAGCTGTTTTTT	CASSSELAGGTGELFF
.	TRBV12-3/TRBV12-4	.	TRBJ2-1	TGTGCCAGCAGTACCGGGTTCAATGAGCAGTTCTTC	CASSTGFNEQFF
.	TRBV5-5	.	TRBJ1-4	TGTGCCAGCAGCTCACAGCATCTTAATGAAAAACTGTTTTTT	CASSSQHLNEKLFF
.	TRBV7-2	.	TRBJ1-2	TGTGCCAGCAGCTTAGGGACTTGGGCCAACCAAGGTATCTATGGCTACACCTTC	CASSLGTWANQGIYGYTF
TRBD1	TRBV15	.	TRBJ1-2	TGTGCCACCAGGGGAGTAGTGGGGACAGATTATGGCTACACCTTC	CATRGVVGTDYGYTF
.	TRBV28	.	TRBJ1-5	TGTGCCAGCAGGAGTAGCAATCAGCCCCAGCATTTT	CASRSSNQPQHF
.	TRBV14	.	TRBJ1-6	TGTGCCAGCAGCCAAGGGGGGGTGGATTCACCCCTCCACTTT	CASSQGGVDSPLHF
TRBD2	TRBV9	once	TRBJ2-1	TGTGCCAGCAGCGCCTCAGCGGGGGGGCTCTACAATGAGCAGTTCTTC	CASSASAGGLYNEQFF
TRBD1	TRBV4-1	.	TRBJ2-7	TGCGCCAGCAGCCATGAAGGGACAGGGAATACCTACGAGCAGTACTTC	CASSHEGTGNTYEQYF
.	TRBV19	.	TRBJ2-3	TGTGCCAGTAGTTCGGGGGACAGAATCTACACAGATACGCAGTATTTT	CASSSGDRIYTDTQYF
TRBD1	TRBV5-1	.	TRBJ2-7	TGCGCCAGCCATTCCGGCCAAGGGGGCTTTGGAACCTACGAGCAGTACTTC	CASHSGQGGFGTYEQYF
.	TRBV7-9	.	TRBJ1-2	TGTGCCACCTTGCTTAAAGCGGGCGCGTACACCTTC	CATLLKAGAYTF
.	TRBV5-1	.	TRBJ2-3	TGCGCCAGCAGCTTGGCGGCGGCTAGCACAGATACGCAGTATTTT	CASSLAAASTDTQYF